These T cell receptor beta chains were read from a single sample in a study of shared clonotypes between healthy human individuals. Libraries were prepared by immunoSEQ multiplex PCR; TCRdb keeps only in-frame clonotypes and omits some of them. The sample has 950,000 to 1,300,000 clones; roughly 80% are singletons. Sample: memory CD4+ T cells sorted from blood. The source is a young man in good health. Each CDR3 is given with its conserved first and last residue. Fields, in order: V gene, J gene, D gene, clone size, CDR3 DNA, CDR3 protein. A D gene is named only where the DNA matches it firmly. The listing skips clone size in some rows; elsewhere it reads once, few, many or a size class.

>TRBV7-2|TRBJ2-7|TRBD2|-
TGTGCCAGCCAGGGTAGCGGGAGCCCAACCTACGAGCAGTACTTC
CASQGSGSPTYEQYF
>TRBV15|TRBJ2-3|TRBD2|few
TGTGCCACCAGCTCCCTCAGCGGGGGATTAACAGATACGCAGTATTTT
CATSSLSGGLTDTQYF
>TRBV5-1|TRBJ2-7|TRBD1|-
TGCGCCAGCAGCCGGGACAGAAGCGAGCAGTACTTC
CASSRDRSEQYF
>TRBV5-1|TRBJ2-4|-|-
TGCGCCAGCAGCTTGGGCACACAAAAAAACATTCAGTACTTC
CASSLGTQKNIQYF
>TRBV5-1|TRBJ2-7|TRBD2|-
TGCGCCAGCAGCTTGGGTGGGACTACCGCCGACGAGCAGTACTTC
CASSLGGTTADEQYF
>TRBV5-6|TRBJ1-4|TRBD1|-
TGTGCCAGCAGCTTGACGGACAGGCATAATGAAAAACTGTTTTTT
CASSLTDRHNEKLFF
>TRBV5-1|TRBJ2-5|-|-
TGCGCCAGCAGCCAACCCCAGGGTAACCAAGAGACCCAGTACTTC
CASSQPQGNQETQYF
>TRBV5-1|TRBJ2-5|-|once
TGCGCCAGCAGCTTGGGCCCCGGGTTGGAAGAGACCCAGTACTTC
CASSLGPGLEETQYF
>TRBV9|TRBJ2-1|TRBD2|-
TGTGCCAGCAGCTTAGGCTCTAGCGGGGGGGCGTATGAGCAGTTCTTC
CASSLGSSGGAYEQFF
>TRBV6-1|TRBJ2-6|-|-
TGTGCCAGCAGTGAATTGGGGGGCGCTCGGTCTGGGGCCAACGTCCTGACTTTC
CASSELGGARSGANVLTF
>TRBV5-1|TRBJ1-6|-|-
TGCGCCAGCAGCTTGAGAGACAGTAATTCACCCCTCCACTTT
CASSLRDSNSPLHF
>TRBV11-2|TRBJ1-6|-|-
TGTGCCAGCAGCTCGTGGGGGGCGAGTAATTCACCCCTCCACTTT
CASSSWGASNSPLHF
>TRBV7-2|TRBJ2-1|TRBD2|-
TGTGCCAGCAGCTTCGTAGCGGGAGGCTCCTACAATGAGCAGTTCTTC
CASSFVAGGSYNEQFF
>TRBV5-1|TRBJ2-7|-|-
TGCGCCAGCCGCCCTTCCGGCGGGGCCTACGAGCAGTACTTC
CASRPSGGAYEQYF
>TRBV5-1|TRBJ2-2|-|-
TGCGCCAGCAGCTCCGGGACACTGAACACCGGGGAGCTGTTTTTT
CASSSGTLNTGELFF
>TRBV5-1|TRBJ1-2|-|-
TGCGCCAGCAGCCCGGCCCCCGGCGGAGACTATGGCTACACCTTC
CASSPAPGGDYGYTF
>TRBV30|TRBJ1-6|-|few
TGTGCCTGGAGTGTATCGTTTATCATGCGGATTGATAATTCACCCCTCCACTTT
CAWSVSFIMRIDNSPLHF
>TRBV7-9|TRBJ2-7|TRBD2|-
TGTGCCAGCAGCTTAGGTCTAGCGGGAGAGAACGAGCAGTACTTC
CASSLGLAGENEQYF
>TRBV7-6|TRBJ2-1|TRBD2|-
TGTGCCAGCAGCTCCGATAGCGGGGGTGAGCAGTTCTTC
CASSSDSGGEQFF
>TRBV30|TRBJ2-3|-|-
TGTGCCTGGTCAAAGGGTACAGATACGCAGTATTTT
CAWSKGTDTQYF